This note documents a single T cell receptor beta chain sequence. This CDR3 spans 12 amino acids. Trimming took off 3 bases at V and 6 bases at J, with 9 bases between the two ends. CDR1 and CDR2 from the germline V gene are DFQATT and SNEGSKA (reference sequence). Patients showing uncontrolled infection, other autoimmune disease, pregnancy or lactation were ineligible. This specimen belongs to a study of T cells in Graves' hyperthyroidism and ophthalmopathy. The TCR beta CDR3 regions underwent amplification using RNA transcripts as the source. In the first-round RT-PCR of the TCR CDR3, the HTBI primer set was used. MiXCR was run by TCRdb on the multiplex PCR reads, yielding one entry per CDR3 protein. Altogether a few hundred thousand distinct CDR3 sequences are present, about 20% being singletons, with the ten largest covering roughly 29%.

The V call is TRBV20-1, the J call TRBJ1-5; D may be TRBD1 (5 bases). This clonotype was obtained from a man between 18 and 29 years old with Graves' hyperthyroidism. Sequencing was done on a sample of blood. The CDR3 bases are TGCAGTGCTAGTGGCGGGGCTCAGCCCCAGCATTTT. This sequence encodes CSASGGAQPQHF.